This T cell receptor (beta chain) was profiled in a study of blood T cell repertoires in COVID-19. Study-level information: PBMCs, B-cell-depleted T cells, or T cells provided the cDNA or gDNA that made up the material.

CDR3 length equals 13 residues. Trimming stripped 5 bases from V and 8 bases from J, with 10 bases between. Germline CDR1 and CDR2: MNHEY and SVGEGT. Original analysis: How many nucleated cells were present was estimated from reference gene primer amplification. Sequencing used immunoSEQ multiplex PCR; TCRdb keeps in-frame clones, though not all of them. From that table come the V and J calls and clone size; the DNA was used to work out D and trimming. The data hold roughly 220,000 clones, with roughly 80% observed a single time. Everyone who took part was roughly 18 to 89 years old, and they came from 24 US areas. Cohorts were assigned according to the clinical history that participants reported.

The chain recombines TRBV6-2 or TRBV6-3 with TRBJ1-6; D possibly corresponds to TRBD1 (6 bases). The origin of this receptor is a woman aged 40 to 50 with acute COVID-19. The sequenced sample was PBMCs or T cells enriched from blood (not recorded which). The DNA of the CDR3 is TGTGCCAGCAGTGAGGACAGCCATTCACCCCTCCACTTT. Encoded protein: CASSEDSHSPLHF.